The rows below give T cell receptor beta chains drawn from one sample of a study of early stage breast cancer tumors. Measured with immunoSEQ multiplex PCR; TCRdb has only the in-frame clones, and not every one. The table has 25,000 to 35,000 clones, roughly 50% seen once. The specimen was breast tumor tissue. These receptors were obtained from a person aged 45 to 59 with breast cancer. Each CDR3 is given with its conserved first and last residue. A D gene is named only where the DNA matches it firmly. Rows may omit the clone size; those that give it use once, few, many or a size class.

CDR3 DNA: TGTGCCAGCAGCCCCCGTTTCGGGAGGGAGGTTGGAGAGACCCAGTACTTC
CDR3 protein: CASSPRFGREVGETQYF
V gene: TRBV14
D gene: TRBD2
J gene: TRBJ2-5
clone size: -

CDR3 DNA: TGTGCCATCAGATCGGGACCGGCGGGGAATGAGCAGTTCTTC
CDR3 protein: CAIRSGPAGNEQFF
V gene: TRBV10-3
D gene: -
J gene: TRBJ2-1
clone size: -

CDR3 DNA: TGCGCCAGCAGCCCCACCTCCGGGGCCGAGACCCAGTACTTC
CDR3 protein: CASSPTSGAETQYF
V gene: TRBV5-1
D gene: -
J gene: TRBJ2-5
clone size: -

CDR3 DNA: TGTGCCAGCATCATCAGGAACACCGGGGAGCTGTTTTTT
CDR3 protein: CASIIRNTGELFF
V gene: TRBV5-6
D gene: -
J gene: TRBJ2-2
clone size: -

CDR3 DNA: TGTGCCAGCAGCGTCAGACTAGCGGGATCCTACAATGAGCAGTTCTTC
CDR3 protein: CASSVRLAGSYNEQFF
V gene: TRBV9
D gene: TRBD2
J gene: TRBJ2-1
clone size: -

CDR3 DNA: TGCGCCAGCAGCTCTTCCCCCACTAGTGAGGGCTACAATGAGCAGTTCTTC
CDR3 protein: CASSSSPTSEGYNEQFF
V gene: TRBV5-1
D gene: -
J gene: TRBJ2-1
clone size: medium-sized

CDR3 DNA: TGTGCCAGCAGCTTAGCGGCGACCAGGGTTGGAGAGACCCAGTACTTC
CDR3 protein: CASSLAATRVGETQYF
V gene: TRBV7-2
D gene: -
J gene: TRBJ2-5
clone size: -

CDR3 DNA: TGTGCTAGTGGTCCTTTAAATAAGAGGGGAACCGGGGAGCTGTTTTTT
CDR3 protein: CASGPLNKRGTGELFF
V gene: TRBV12-5
D gene: -
J gene: TRBJ2-2
clone size: few

CDR3 DNA: TGTGCCAGCAGCCGCTCCGGGGGGAGCAACTATGAGCAGTTCTTC
CDR3 protein: CASSRSGGSNYEQFF
V gene: TRBV4-2
D gene: TRBD2
J gene: TRBJ2-1
clone size: few

CDR3 DNA: TGTGCCAGCAGCTCCATTCGAGGGAGAGACACTGAAGCTTTCTTT
CDR3 protein: CASSSIRGRDTEAFF
V gene: TRBV7-9
D gene: -
J gene: TRBJ1-1
clone size: -

CDR3 DNA: TGTGCCAGCAGCCCCTACAGTGTTCAAGAGACCCAGTACTTC
CDR3 protein: CASSPYSVQETQYF
V gene: TRBV14
D gene: -
J gene: TRBJ2-5
clone size: -

CDR3 DNA: TGTGCCAGTAGTATCCGCGGGCCGGTCACAGATACGCAGTATTTT
CDR3 protein: CASSIRGPVTDTQYF
V gene: TRBV19
D gene: -
J gene: TRBJ2-3
clone size: -

CDR3 DNA: TGTGCCAGCAGAGGTCTGGGGACTAGTCTGGCCTACAATGAGCAGTTCTTC
CDR3 protein: CASRGLGTSLAYNEQFF
V gene: TRBV27
D gene: TRBD2
J gene: TRBJ2-1
clone size: once

CDR3 DNA: TGTGCCAGCTCACCCGCCCGCGCCCGAGCAGGCGAGCAGTACTTC
CDR3 protein: CASSPARARAGEQYF
V gene: TRBV7-6
D gene: -
J gene: TRBJ2-7
clone size: -

CDR3 DNA: TGCAGCGCTTACAGGGGGCCAGGCACTGAAGCTTTCTTT
CDR3 protein: CSAYRGPGTEAFF
V gene: TRBV29-1
D gene: TRBD1
J gene: TRBJ1-1
clone size: -

CDR3 DNA: TGCGCCAGCAGCTTGGGGATATCGGGACAGGCGATTTACGAGCAGTACTTC
CDR3 protein: CASSLGISGQAIYEQYF
V gene: TRBV5-1
D gene: TRBD1
J gene: TRBJ2-7
clone size: -